This T cell receptor beta chain is drawn from a study of shared clonotypes between healthy human individuals. About the research overall: Per-donor plates numbered three CD4 naive, three CD4 memory, two CD8 naive and one CD8 memory. The study's findings and limits: Sampling covered blood only; tissue repertoires likely differ. Rarefaction demonstrated incomplete sorted-subset sequencing despite large depth.

Germline lookup yields CDR1 MNHEY and CDR2 SVGAGI. This CDR3 spans 16 amino acids. The trim removed 2 bases at V and 4 bases at J, leaving 8 bases unmatched. In the authors' methods: ImmunoSEQ junction-only sequences lacked quality scores, so their filtering differed. Assay used: immunoSEQ multiplex PCR; TCRdb lists only in-frame clones, some missing. The V and J calls and clone size come from that table; D and trimming were worked out from the DNA. The data hold around 1.5 million clones, with under 99% observed a single time. This clone came up once. Its cognate antigen is unknown. The sequencing input was naive CD4+ T cells sorted from blood. The sample's subset: CD45RA+ positively selected. The chain joins TRBV6-5 to TRBJ1-1, with 9 bases matching TRBD1. This receptor was taken from a man in his thirties or forties in good health. This CDR3 is CASSYLTGQGGTEAFF. The DNA for the CDR3 is TGTGCCAGCAGTTACCTGACGGGACAGGGAGGCACTGAAGCTTTCTTT.